A selection of T cell receptor beta chains follows, all from one sample in a study of T cell repertoires in cytomegalovirus infection. Each CDR3 protein gets one entry after TCRdb re-called the reads with MiXCR. This sample has some 590,000 distinct CDR3 sequences, with 40% found just once. These receptors lack a known antigen. Specimen: cultured PBMCs, collected from culture after CMV antigen stimulation. The receptors were gathered from a human donor in good health (CMV status not recorded). Some clones in this sample may be carry-over from other donors' samples. Each CDR3 is given with its conserved first and last residue. The D gene is left open where the match is weak. Rows give clone size only sometimes, using once, few, many, or a class for an expanded clone.

D	V	J	size	DNA	CDR3
-	TRBV12-3/TRBV12-4	TRBJ2-1	-	TGTGCCAGCAGGGGGGAGTGGAACAATGAGCAGTTCTTC	CASRGEWNNEQFF
-	TRBV20-1	TRBJ1-5	once	TGCAGTGCTAGTAAGGACAGAGAGAATCAGCCCCAGCATTTT	CSASKDRENQPQHF
-	TRBV4-2	TRBJ1-1	few	TGTGCCAGCAGCCAATTCGGGGAAAGTGCGAAAGCTTTCTTT	CASSQFGESAKAFF
-	TRBV4-3	TRBJ2-1	-	TGCGCCAGCAGCCAAAAACCGACAAGCGGTGGACGAAGCTATGAGCAGTTCTTC	CASSQKPTSGGRSYEQFF
TRBD2	TRBV4-1	TRBJ2-3	-	TGTGCCAGCAGCCTACCCTCGGGACTAGCGGGGGGTGCTACGCAGTATTTT	CASSLPSGLAGGATQYF
-	TRBV7-2	TRBJ2-2	many	TGTGCCAGCAGCCCCAAACTAGGCACCGGGGAGCTGTTTTTT	CASSPKLGTGELFF
TRBD2	TRBV19	TRBJ2-2	-	TGTGCCAGTAGTTTTGGACTAGCCGCCACCGGGGAGCTGTTTTTT	CASSFGLAATGELFF
-	TRBV12-3/TRBV12-4	TRBJ2-1	-	TGTGCCAGCGGCAGTGGGCGCCGGGAGTTCTTC	CASGSGRREFF
TRBD2	TRBV12-3/TRBV12-4	TRBJ2-7	few	TGTGCCAGCAGTCCAGCGGGAGGTTACAACGAGCAGTACTTC	CASSPAGGYNEQYF
-	TRBV7-2	TRBJ1-1	few	TGTGCCAGCAGCTTAACAGTCGGGGGTGGAGCTTTCTTT	CASSLTVGGGAFF
-	TRBV11-2	TRBJ2-3	-	TGTGCCAGCAGCATTATCGGACTACGCACAGATACGCAGTATTTT	CASSIIGLRTDTQYF
TRBD1	TRBV7-2	TRBJ2-7	few	TGTGCCACCGCGGGACAGGGGGCCTACGAGCAGTACTTC	CATAGQGAYEQYF
TRBD1	TRBV7-9	TRBJ2-7	few	TGTGCCAGCAGCCTTACCCTGGACAGGGATCCCCATTACGAGCAGTACTTC	CASSLTLDRDPHYEQYF
-	TRBV28	TRBJ1-3	-	TGTGCCAGCAGTCGACTGCTAGGAAACACCATATATTTT	CASSRLLGNTIYF
-	TRBV2	TRBJ2-1	-	TGTGCCAGCAGCTGGGAGCGAGCCGGAACCTACAATGAGCAGTTCTTC	CASSWERAGTYNEQFF
-	TRBV6-5	TRBJ2-2	-	TGTGCCAGCGGTAGGGGGGGGGTAATCGGGGAGCTGTTTTTT	CASGRGGVIGELFF
-	TRBV7-6	TRBJ2-7	-	TGTGCCAGCAGCTTAATCGATGCCCGACAGGACTTCTCCTACGAGCAGTACTTC	CASSLIDARQDFSYEQYF
TRBD1	TRBV6-2/TRBV6-3	TRBJ1-5	few	TGTGCCAGCGGACGAACAGGGGGCCACAATCAGCCCCAGCATTTT	CASGRTGGHNQPQHF